This is a list of T cell receptor beta chains from one sample in a study of blood T cell repertoires in COVID-19. The data were produced by immunoSEQ multiplex PCR, yet TCRdb's version contains in-frame clones alone and is incomplete. The sample yields 200,000 to 300,000 clones, roughly 76% seen once. Sequencing was performed on peripheral blood. The receptors come from a woman older than 75 with COVID-19, enrolled during active disease. Each CDR3 is given with its conserved first and last residue. The order of the fields is J gene, clone size, V gene, D gene, CDR3 protein, CDR3 DNA. A D gene is named only where the DNA matches it firmly. Expanded clones are given a class, and other clones once, few, many or no size at all.

j_call: TRBJ1-5; clone_size: NA; v_call: TRBV10-3; d_call: NA; cdr3_aa: CAISPGVSNQPQHF; cdr3_nt: TGTGCCATCAGTCCAGGGGTTAGCAATCAGCCCCAGCATTTT
j_call: TRBJ1-2; clone_size: NA; v_call: TRBV14; d_call: TRBD1; cdr3_aa: CASRAGTGRYTF; cdr3_nt: TGTGCCAGCAGAGCCGGGACAGGGAGGTACACCTTC
j_call: TRBJ2-7; clone_size: NA; v_call: TRBV21-1; d_call: NA; cdr3_aa: CASSQTSGGYYEQYF; cdr3_nt: TGTGCCAGCAGCCAAACCAGCGGCGGGTACTACGAGCAGTACTTC
j_call: TRBJ2-3; clone_size: NA; v_call: TRBV27; d_call: TRBD2; cdr3_aa: CASSPRLTSGARGTDTQYF; cdr3_nt: TGTGCCAGCAGTCCTAGATTGACTAGCGGGGCCCGGGGCACAGATACGCAGTATTTT
j_call: TRBJ2-1; clone_size: NA; v_call: TRBV5-1; d_call: NA; cdr3_aa: CASSLSLSHEQFF; cdr3_nt: TGCGCCAGCAGCTTGAGTCTAAGTCATGAGCAGTTCTTC
j_call: TRBJ2-7; clone_size: NA; v_call: TRBV10-1; d_call: TRBD2; cdr3_aa: CASTRLLGLAGARYEQYF; cdr3_nt: TGCGCCAGCACCCGTCTCTTGGGACTAGCGGGAGCCAGGTACGAGCAGTACTTC
j_call: TRBJ1-4; clone_size: NA; v_call: TRBV5-1; d_call: TRBD1; cdr3_aa: CASSLEGTGSGKLFF; cdr3_nt: TGCGCCAGCAGCTTGGAAGGGACAGGGTCGGGAAAACTGTTTTTT
j_call: TRBJ1-4; clone_size: NA; v_call: TRBV5-6; d_call: TRBD1; cdr3_aa: CASSLRQGGSNEKLFF; cdr3_nt: TGTGCCAGCAGCTTACGACAGGGTGGGTCCAATGAAAAACTGTTTTTT
j_call: TRBJ2-7; clone_size: once; v_call: TRBV7-2; d_call: TRBD1; cdr3_aa: CASSLEGTGGKEQYF; cdr3_nt: TGTGCCAGCAGCTTAGAAGGGACAGGGGGAAAGGAGCAGTACTTC
j_call: TRBJ1-2; clone_size: NA; v_call: TRBV12-3/TRBV12-4; d_call: NA; cdr3_aa: CASSPTGFGGYTF; cdr3_nt: TGTGCCAGCAGTCCGACAGGATTCGGCGGCTACACCTTC
j_call: TRBJ1-2; clone_size: NA; v_call: TRBV30; d_call: TRBD1; cdr3_aa: CAWSVRRGHSGYTF; cdr3_nt: TGTGCCTGGAGTGTACGTAGGGGGCATAGTGGCTACACCTTC
j_call: TRBJ1-5; clone_size: NA; v_call: TRBV7-2; d_call: NA; cdr3_aa: CASSLARGNQPQHF; cdr3_nt: TGTGCCAGCAGCTTAGCGCGGGGGAATCAGCCCCAGCATTTT
j_call: TRBJ1-5; clone_size: NA; v_call: TRBV5-1; d_call: NA; cdr3_aa: CASSNDMNQPQHF; cdr3_nt: TGCGCCAGCAGCAACGACATGAATCAGCCCCAGCATTTT
j_call: TRBJ1-1; clone_size: NA; v_call: TRBV9; d_call: NA; cdr3_aa: CASSQVGDGTEAFF; cdr3_nt: TGTGCCAGCAGCCAAGTAGGGGATGGCACTGAAGCTTTCTTT
j_call: TRBJ1-3; clone_size: NA; v_call: TRBV7-9; d_call: NA; cdr3_aa: CASSLDREGNTIYF; cdr3_nt: TGTGCCAGCAGCTTAGACAGGGAGGGAAACACCATATATTTT
j_call: TRBJ1-5; clone_size: NA; v_call: TRBV5-6; d_call: NA; cdr3_aa: CASSFQGRNQPQHF; cdr3_nt: TGTGCCAGCAGCTTTCAGGGCCGCAATCAGCCCCAGCATTTT
j_call: TRBJ2-1; clone_size: NA; v_call: TRBV4-2; d_call: TRBD2; cdr3_aa: CASSLAGTSGGAEQFF; cdr3_nt: TGTGCCAGCAGCCTAGCCGGGACTAGCGGGGGGGCTGAGCAGTTCTTC
j_call: TRBJ1-4; clone_size: NA; v_call: TRBV19; d_call: NA; cdr3_aa: CASSIGGGGGKLFF; cdr3_nt: TGTGCCAGTAGTATCGGCGGGGGCGGCGGAAAACTGTTTTTT
j_call: TRBJ2-6; clone_size: NA; v_call: TRBV29-1; d_call: NA; cdr3_aa: CSVEEARVSGANVLTF; cdr3_nt: TGCAGCGTTGAAGAGGCGCGGGTCTCTGGGGCCAACGTCCTGACTTTC
j_call: TRBJ1-2; clone_size: few; v_call: TRBV5-6; d_call: NA; cdr3_aa: CASSLNSRPKNYGYTF; cdr3_nt: TGTGCCAGCAGCTTGAACAGCAGACCGAAGAACTATGGCTACACCTTC
j_call: TRBJ1-3; clone_size: NA; v_call: TRBV29-1; d_call: TRBD1; cdr3_aa: CSAAQGSSGNTIYF; cdr3_nt: TGCAGCGCGGCACAGGGGAGCTCTGGAAACACCATATATTTT
j_call: TRBJ1-2; clone_size: NA; v_call: TRBV6-5; d_call: TRBD1; cdr3_aa: CASSYRDSYGYTF; cdr3_nt: TGTGCCAGCAGTTACCGGGACAGCTATGGCTACACCTTC
j_call: TRBJ1-5; clone_size: once; v_call: TRBV30; d_call: NA; cdr3_aa: CAWSVSRDQPQHF; cdr3_nt: TGTGCCTGGAGTGTATCGCGGGATCAGCCCCAGCATTTT
j_call: TRBJ2-3; clone_size: NA; v_call: TRBV7-9; d_call: TRBD2; cdr3_aa: CASSAPEREGPRQYF; cdr3_nt: TGTGCCAGCAGCGCCCCTGAGCGGGAGGGTCCAAGGCAGTATTTT
j_call: TRBJ1-2; clone_size: few; v_call: TRBV14; d_call: NA; cdr3_aa: CASSRRPGDPVSGYTF; cdr3_nt: TGTGCCAGCAGCCGCAGACCCGGGGATCCCGTTAGTGGCTACACCTTC
j_call: TRBJ2-1; clone_size: NA; v_call: TRBV12-3/TRBV12-4; d_call: NA; cdr3_aa: CASSWDFNNEQFF; cdr3_nt: TGTGCCAGCAGTTGGGACTTTAACAATGAGCAGTTCTTC
j_call: TRBJ1-2; clone_size: NA; v_call: TRBV5-1; d_call: NA; cdr3_aa: CASSSPLSGRERDGYTF; cdr3_nt: TGCGCCAGCAGCTCGCCGTTAAGTGGCAGGGAAAGGGATGGCTACACCTTC
j_call: TRBJ2-3; clone_size: NA; v_call: TRBV5-1; d_call: TRBD1; cdr3_aa: CASSRQGSTDTQYF; cdr3_nt: TGCGCCAGCAGTCGACAGGGAAGCACAGATACGCAGTATTTT
j_call: TRBJ1-5; clone_size: NA; v_call: TRBV9; d_call: TRBD1; cdr3_aa: CASSPLGQPNQPQHF; cdr3_nt: TGTGCCAGCAGCCCATTGGGACAGCCCAATCAGCCCCAGCATTTT
j_call: TRBJ2-7; clone_size: NA; v_call: TRBV7-2; d_call: TRBD2; cdr3_aa: CASSLAGTTSSYEQYF; cdr3_nt: TGTGCCAGCAGCTTAGCCGGGACTACCTCATCCTACGAGCAGTACTTC
j_call: TRBJ2-5; clone_size: NA; v_call: TRBV5-1; d_call: NA; cdr3_aa: CASSVDLRETQYF; cdr3_nt: TGCGCCAGCAGCGTGGACCTTAGAGAGACCCAGTACTTC
j_call: TRBJ2-5; clone_size: NA; v_call: TRBV4-2; d_call: TRBD2; cdr3_aa: CASSQDGQLAGWQETQYF; cdr3_nt: TGTGCCAGCAGCCAAGATGGGCAACTAGCGGGGTGGCAAGAGACCCAGTACTTC
j_call: TRBJ1-4; clone_size: NA; v_call: TRBV4-1; d_call: NA; cdr3_aa: CASSPGVLRTEPNQLFF; cdr3_nt: TGCGCCAGCAGCCCGGGGGTGCTACGGACGGAACCCAATCAACTGTTTTTT
j_call: TRBJ2-1; clone_size: NA; v_call: TRBV9; d_call: NA; cdr3_aa: CASGLERVVDYNEQFF; cdr3_nt: TGTGCCAGCGGCCTTGAGAGGGTGGTGGATTACAATGAGCAGTTCTTC
j_call: TRBJ2-1; clone_size: NA; v_call: TRBV4-1; d_call: TRBD1; cdr3_aa: CASSPRQGTSYNEQFF; cdr3_nt: TGCGCCAGCAGCCCTCGACAGGGTACCTCCTACAATGAGCAGTTCTTC
j_call: TRBJ2-7; clone_size: few; v_call: TRBV18; d_call: NA; cdr3_aa: CASSLDRYEQYF; cdr3_nt: TGTGCCAGCTCACTAGACAGGTACGAGCAGTACTTC
j_call: TRBJ1-5; clone_size: NA; v_call: TRBV10-3; d_call: NA; cdr3_aa: CAISESGGDQPQHF; cdr3_nt: TGTGCCATCAGTGAGTCAGGAGGAGATCAGCCCCAGCATTTT
j_call: TRBJ1-5; clone_size: NA; v_call: TRBV7-2; d_call: NA; cdr3_aa: CASSFYNQPQHF; cdr3_nt: TGTGCCAGCAGCTTTTACAATCAGCCCCAGCATTTT
j_call: TRBJ2-3; clone_size: few; v_call: TRBV5-5; d_call: TRBD2; cdr3_aa: CASSLRPVASGSADTQYF; cdr3_nt: TGTGCCAGCAGCTTGCGGCCCGTTGCCAGCGGGAGCGCAGATACGCAGTATTTT
j_call: TRBJ2-3; clone_size: NA; v_call: TRBV19; d_call: TRBD2; cdr3_aa: CASSMLIAGDPVDTQYF; cdr3_nt: TGTGCCAGTAGTATGCTCATAGCGGGAGACCCGGTTGATACGCAGTATTTT
j_call: TRBJ2-7; clone_size: NA; v_call: TRBV19; d_call: NA; cdr3_aa: CASSIWGGAGPGEQYF; cdr3_nt: TGTGCCAGTAGTATTTGGGGAGGAGCAGGACCGGGAGAGCAGTACTTC
j_call: TRBJ1-5; clone_size: NA; v_call: TRBV7-9; d_call: NA; cdr3_aa: CASSSHGLVFNQPQHF; cdr3_nt: TGTGCCAGCAGCTCCCATGGCCTCGTCTTCAATCAGCCCCAGCATTTT
j_call: TRBJ1-2; clone_size: NA; v_call: TRBV28; d_call: NA; cdr3_aa: CASSSPEGRGYGYTF; cdr3_nt: TGTGCCAGCAGTTCCCCAGAGGGCAGGGGTTATGGCTACACCTTC
j_call: TRBJ1-1; clone_size: NA; v_call: TRBV6-5; d_call: TRBD1; cdr3_aa: CASSYYGTASMSEAFF; cdr3_nt: TGTGCCAGCAGTTACTATGGGACAGCCAGCATGTCTGAAGCTTTCTTT
j_call: TRBJ1-2; clone_size: NA; v_call: TRBV4-1; d_call: NA; cdr3_aa: CASSRDSNYGYTF; cdr3_nt: TGCGCCAGCAGCCGAGACAGTAACTATGGCTACACCTTC
j_call: TRBJ2-7; clone_size: once; v_call: TRBV5-4; d_call: TRBD2; cdr3_aa: CASSFGTSGRVYEQYF; cdr3_nt: TGTGCCAGCAGCTTCGGGACTAGCGGGAGAGTCTACGAGCAGTACTTC
j_call: TRBJ2-5; clone_size: NA; v_call: TRBV5-6; d_call: TRBD2; cdr3_aa: CASSFGSGERQETQYF; cdr3_nt: TGTGCCAGCAGCTTCGGCAGCGGGGAGAGACAAGAGACCCAGTACTTC
j_call: TRBJ2-3; clone_size: NA; v_call: TRBV5-1; d_call: TRBD1; cdr3_aa: CASSPGQSTDTQYF; cdr3_nt: TGCGCCAGCAGCCCGGGACAGTCCACAGATACGCAGTATTTT
j_call: TRBJ1-5; clone_size: NA; v_call: TRBV6-5; d_call: NA; cdr3_aa: CASSRAERDQPQHF; cdr3_nt: TGTGCCAGCAGTCGCGCAGAGAGGGATCAGCCCCAGCATTTT
j_call: TRBJ2-2; clone_size: few; v_call: TRBV6-5; d_call: TRBD2; cdr3_aa: CASRRERGRDGELFF; cdr3_nt: TGTGCCAGCAGAAGAGAGCGGGGGCGGGACGGGGAGCTGTTTTTT
j_call: TRBJ1-2; clone_size: NA; v_call: TRBV5-5; d_call: NA; cdr3_aa: CASSSQGRVLDGYTF; cdr3_nt: TGTGCCAGCAGTTCGCAGGGTCGGGTTTTAGACGGCTACACCTTC
j_call: TRBJ1-2; clone_size: NA; v_call: TRBV6-5; d_call: NA; cdr3_aa: CASSYSAGTEYGYTF; cdr3_nt: TGTGCCAGCAGTTACTCGGCGGGGACCGAGTATGGCTACACCTTC
j_call: TRBJ1-2; clone_size: few; v_call: TRBV28; d_call: TRBD1; cdr3_aa: CASSFPRGTATAYGYTF; cdr3_nt: TGTGCCAGCAGTTTTCCCCGAGGGACAGCTACTGCCTATGGCTACACCTTC
j_call: TRBJ1-2; clone_size: NA; v_call: TRBV4-2; d_call: NA; cdr3_aa: CASSQDRLGNYGYTF; cdr3_nt: TGTGCCAGCAGCCAAGACAGACTCGGTAACTATGGCTACACCTTC
j_call: TRBJ2-1; clone_size: NA; v_call: TRBV25-1; d_call: NA; cdr3_aa: CAIAGLNTNEQFF; cdr3_nt: TGTGCCATCGCGGGACTTAACACAAATGAGCAGTTCTTC
j_call: TRBJ2-4; clone_size: NA; v_call: TRBV3-1/TRBV3-2; d_call: NA; cdr3_aa: CASSSREQGLDIQYF; cdr3_nt: TGTGCCAGCAGCTCCCGTGAGCAGGGGCTAGACATTCAGTACTTC
j_call: TRBJ2-3; clone_size: NA; v_call: TRBV4-3; d_call: NA; cdr3_aa: CASSRSPGDSSTDTQYF; cdr3_nt: TGCGCCAGCAGCCGGTCGCCTGGGGACTCTAGCACAGATACGCAGTATTTT
j_call: TRBJ1-2; clone_size: NA; v_call: TRBV29-1; d_call: NA; cdr3_aa: CSVGRESGYGYTF; cdr3_nt: TGCAGCGTTGGAAGGGAGTCCGGCTATGGCTACACCTTC
j_call: TRBJ1-4; clone_size: NA; v_call: TRBV18; d_call: NA; cdr3_aa: CASSPGPEKLFF; cdr3_nt: TGTGCCAGCTCACCAGGGCCCGAAAAACTGTTTTTT